This T cell receptor (beta chain) was observed in a study of blood T cell repertoires in COVID-19. On the study more broadly: Both acute and convalescent COVID-19 samples were obtained from the United States, Italy and Spain. Sources were T cells, B-cell-depleted T cells, or PBMCs; the material itself was cDNA or gDNA.

In the authors' workflow: Estimates of nucleated cell counts were drawn from the amplification of reference gene primers. Method: immunoSEQ multiplex PCR; TCRdb's copy keeps in-frame clones and lacks some. For V, J and clone size, that table is used; D and trimming come from the DNA. In the table there are roughly 350,000 clones, about 87% of which are singletons. CDR1 LGHDT and CDR2 YNNKEL come from the germline V gene (reference sequence). Trimming removed 1 base from V and 10 bases from J; junction bases left unmatched: 13. This CDR3 comprises 16 residues. Seattle's enrolled individuals joined amid active infection and were then monitored longitudinally.

This TCR was sampled from a woman younger than 45 with COVID-19, enrolled during active disease. What was sequenced was peripheral blood. V is TRBV3-1 (or the pseudogene TRBV3-2) and J is TRBJ2-3; 8 bases are shared with TRBD2. The CDR3 sequence is CASSQAPAGAGGAQYF. The CDR3 bases are TGTGCCAGCAGCCAAGCTCCAGCGGGGGCGGGAGGCGCGCAGTATTTT.